What follows describes a single TCR beta chain. This entry comes from a study of blood T cell repertoires in COVID-19. Enrollees, 18 to 89 years old, lived in 24 US areas. Each participant's cohort was designated according to participant-reported clinical history. V was shortened by 5 bases and J by 8 bases, with 13 bases between the two germline ends. CDR1 is SGHVS and CDR2 is FQNEAQ in the germline V gene. The length of the CDR3 is 12 residues. Repertoires were generated with immunoSEQ multiplex PCR, while TCRdb's copy carries only in-frame clones and drops some. The table has approximately 220,000 clones, 70% to 90% seen once; the top ten hold 3% to 4%.

The sample consisted of PBMCs or T cells enriched from blood (not recorded which). The receptor was isolated from a woman in her thirties or forties with acute COVID-19. This sequence joins TRBV7-8 and TRBJ2-7; maybe TRBD2 (5 bases). This CDR3 reads CASSPEAGQQYF. The CDR3 region has the DNA TGTGCCAGCAGCCCGGAGGCGGGTCAGCAGTACTTC.